The T cell receptor beta chain described here comes from a study of T cell changes during pregnancy in multiple sclerosis. This table comes from immunoSEQ multiplex PCR, and its TCRdb copy is limited to in-frame clones, with some not included. The data contain around 83,000 clones, over 80% of them singletons. Germline CDR1 and CDR2: LNHNV and YYDKDF (reference sequence). The CDR3 spans 14 residues. V dropped 3 bases and J dropped 4; count of bases not matched to a gene: 2. The source is a female donor with multiple sclerosis, enrolled in a pregnancy study. This sample comprised CD4+ T cells from peripheral blood mononuclear cells, obtained in the second trimester of pregnancy. This chain uses TRBV15 with TRBJ2-1; 8 bases align to TRBD1. CDR3: CATSRTGVYNEQFF. CDR3 coding DNA: TGTGCCACCAGCAGGACAGGGGTATACAATGAGCAGTTCTTC.